Presented here are 9 T cell receptor beta chains from one specimen sequenced in a study of identical twins. TCRdb itself ran the 5' RACE reads through MiXCR, one entry per CDR3 protein. The sample has nearly 900,000 distinct CDR3 sequences, about 12% seen once. Separately, the same data were catalogued under a study of yellow fever vaccine responses in identical twins.

Sequencing was done on a sample of PBMCs. The receptor source for this set is a woman between 18 and 29 years old in good health.

A few counts support this clonotype. The chain employs TRBV20-1 and TRBJ2-5; possibly TRBD1 for D (6 bases). Trimming took off 1 base at V and 5 bases at J, with 17 bases between the two ends. Germline V gene sequence: CDR1 DFQATT, CDR2 SNEGSKA (reference sequence). The CDR3 is 15 amino acids. This CDR3 is CSARAPRGGLETQYF. The DNA for the CDR3 is TGCAGTGCTAGAGCCCCCAGGGGTGGATTGGAGACCCAGTACTTC.

The V call is TRBV6-4, the J call TRBJ2-2; the match to TRBD1 covers 7 bases. CDR1 MRHNA and CDR2 SNTAGT come from the germline V gene. The CDR3 loop spans 16 amino acids. With V trimmed by 2 bases and J by 2 bases, 5 bases remained unmatched. The CDR3 DNA reads as TGTGCCAGCAGTGACACAGGGGTCCTTAACACCGGGGAGCTGTTTTTT. Its translation is CASSDTGVLNTGELFF.

The chain recombines TRBV5-1 with TRBJ2-3; D unresolved. CDR1 is SGHRS, CDR2 YFSETQ, per germline. The CDR3 is made up of 13 amino acids. V was shortened by 6 bases and J by 2 bases, with 10 bases between the two germline ends. This CDR3 reads CASTHSYTDTQYF. The CDR3 nucleotides read TGCGCCAGCACCCACTCGTACACAGATACGCAGTATTTT.

This chain uses TRBV24-1 with TRBJ2-1; 10 bases agree with TRBD2. Trimming removed 12 bases from V and 5 bases from J; junction bases left unmatched: 6. The germline V gene has CDR1 KGHDR and CDR2 SFDVKD. The CDR3 totals 13 residues. CDR3 bases: TGTGCCTCTAGCGGGAGCCCCAACAATGAGCAGTTCTTC. It specifies CASSGSPNNEQFF.

The chain carries TRBV3-1 and TRBJ2-2; TRBD1 might be the D (6 bases). CDR3 length: 13 amino acids. The germline V and J ends were trimmed by 3 bases and 6 bases, with 8 bases remaining between them. CDR1 is LGHDT, CDR2 YNNKEL, per germline (reference sequence). This CDR3 reads CASSQTGSGELFF. The CDR3 nucleotides read TGTGCCAGCAGCCAGACAGGTTCCGGGGAGCTGTTTTTT.

This clonotype was seen only a few times. The chain couples TRBV6-1 to TRBJ1-2, with 8 bases lining up with TRBD1. V shed 6 bases, J shed 6 bases, and the junction held 9 bases outside the gene matches. The germline V gene has CDR1 MNHNS and CDR2 SASEGT. The CDR3 totals 14 residues. CDR3 sequence: CASSGQGALHGYTF. Here the CDR3 DNA reads TGTGCCAGCAGCGGACAGGGAGCTCTCCATGGCTACACCTTC.

This rearrangement joins TRBV28 to TRBJ2-3, with 11 bases that match TRBD2. This CDR3 is 17 amino acids long. With 6 bases clipped from V and 6 bases from J, the junction kept 14 bases outside the gene matches. Germline loops: CDR1 MDHEN, CDR2 SYDVKM. For the CDR3, the DNA is TGTGCCAGCAGCCCCCGCGGTAGCGGGAGGGCCGTGGATACGCAGTATTTT. It specifies CASSPRGSGRAVDTQYF.

The genes are TRBV6-1 and TRBJ2-7; 10 nucleotides align to TRBD2. Germline lookup yields CDR1 MNHNS and CDR2 SASEGT. This CDR3 is 15 amino acids long. The V segment lost 5 bases and the J segment 0 bases; nucleotides outside the gene matches: 4. CDR3 loop: CASSHASGSSYEQYF. DNA for the CDR3: TGTGCCAGCAGTCATGCTAGCGGGAGCTCCTACGAGCAGTACTTC.

This chain uses TRBV20-1 with TRBJ2-5; 10 bases fit TRBD2. This CDR3 is built from 14 residues. Trimming took 4 bases from V and 5 from J; bases not matched to a gene: 7. Germline CDR1 is DFQATT and CDR2 is SNEGSKA (reference sequence). The CDR3 DNA follows: TGCAGTGCTAACCTAGCGGGAGTAAGGGAGACCCAGTACTTC. It encodes CSANLAGVRETQYF.